Listed here are 2 T cell receptor beta chains from one sample, sequenced in a study of radiotherapy plus CTLA-4 blockade in lung cancer. The protocol was immunoSEQ multiplex PCR, while the TCRdb copy is restricted to in-frame clones and leaves out a portion. The table records about 77,000 clones, roughly four fifths of them present only once. The starting material was peripheral blood, obtained from a patient treated with radiotherapy plus ipilimumab. The receptors stem from a human donor with non-small cell lung cancer whose response to radiotherapy plus ipilimumab could not be evaluated.

The chain carries TRBV5-1 and TRBJ1-2; no clear D gene. Germline CDR1 is SGHRS and CDR2 is YFSETQ. This CDR3 is built from 14 residues. Trimming removed 2 bases from V and 10 bases from J, with 18 bases in between. DNA of the CDR3: TGCGCCAGCAGCTTAGGGAATGGGATACGGGACTACACCTTC. Encoded protein: CASSLGNGIRDYTF.

The V and J genes are TRBV5-6 and TRBJ1-2; tentative D call: TRBD1 (6 bases). Deletions cut 2 bases from V and 2 bases from J, with 13 bases between. The CDR3 has 15 amino acids. Germline CDR1 is SGHDT and CDR2 is YYEEEE. CDR3 protein: CASSFGRQANYGYTF. In DNA form, the CDR3 reads TGTGCCAGCAGCTTCGGTCGACAGGCGAACTATGGCTACACCTTC.